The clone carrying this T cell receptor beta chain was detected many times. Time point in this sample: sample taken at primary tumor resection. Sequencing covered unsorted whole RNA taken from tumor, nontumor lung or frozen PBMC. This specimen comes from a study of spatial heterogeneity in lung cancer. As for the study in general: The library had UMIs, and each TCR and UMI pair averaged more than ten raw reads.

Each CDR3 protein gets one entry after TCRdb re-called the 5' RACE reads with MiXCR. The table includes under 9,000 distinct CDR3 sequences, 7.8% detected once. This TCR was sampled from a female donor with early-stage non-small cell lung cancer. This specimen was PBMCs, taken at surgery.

Written as DNA, the CDR3 is TGTGCCACCTTCTCGGGCAGCACCACCTATAGCAATCAGCCCCAGCATTTT. Translated, it gives CATFSGSTTYSNQPQHF. The rearrangement uses TRBV19 and TRBJ1-5; D is undetermined. Germline CDR1 and CDR2: LNHDA and SQIVND (reference sequence). The CDR3 is 17 amino acids. Trimming took off 10 bases at V and 0 bases at J, with 22 bases between the two ends. Looking up the rest from reference TRBV19 and TRBJ1-5 gives the full variable domain: DGGITQSPKYLFRKEGQNVTLSCEQNLNHDAMYWYRQDPGQGLRLIYYSQIVNDFQKGDIAEGYSVSREKKESFPLTVTSAQKNPTAFYLCATFSGSTTYSNQPQHFGDGTRLSIL.